What follows are 6 T cell receptor beta chains derived from one specimen sequenced in a study of beta chain features in type 1 diabetes listed by TCRdb under 2018. Libraries were constructed by the immunoSEQ multiplex PCR assay. The entire isolated RNA was reverse transcribed using the High Capacity cDNA Reverse Transcription Kit, and thus expressed TCRB transcripts were sequenced. TCRdb took over this immuneACCESS table, retaining in-frame rearrangements with V and J assigned. Such tables are incomplete; in checked studies, under half of the missing clones stem from an unresolved V gene, and the remainder is unexplained. Here the sample has 310,000 or so clones; approximately 10% occur a single time. The ten largest clones capture over 0.015% of the sample. What was sequenced was naive CD4+ T cells from blood. This sample's cell subset or site label indicates: true naive CD4+ T cells. These receptors came from a woman in her 30s in good health.

This clone was seen more than once but under ten times. The chain combines TRBV7-3 with TRBJ2-3; a weak D match, TRBD2 (5 bases). V dropped 4 bases and J dropped 0 bases, with 14 bases sitting between them. Germline CDR1 is SGHTA and CDR2 is FQGTGA. The CDR3 has 16 amino acids. CDR3 sequence: CASSWGDVTSTDTQYF. Here the CDR3 DNA reads TGTGCCAGCAGCTGGGGAGACGTTACTAGCACAGATACGCAGTATTTT. Full variable domain (rest looked up from reference TRBV7-3 and TRBJ2-3): GAGVSQTPSNKVTEKGKYVELRCDPISGHTALYWYRQSLGQGPEFLIYFQGTGAADDSGLPNDRFFAVRPEGSVSTLKIQRTERGDSAVYLCASSWGDVTSTDTQYFGPGTRLTVL.

The chain is built from TRBV9 and TRBJ2-3; a possible D gene is TRBD2 (5 bases). Per germline, CDR1 SGDLS and CDR2 YYNGEE. Trimming removed 3 bases at V and 11 bases at J, with 13 bases between. This CDR3 has 12 amino acids. CDR3 nucleotide sequence: TGTGCCAGCAGCGCCCGAGAGGGAGTGCAGTATTTT. As protein: CASSAREGVQYF.

V and J are TRBV2 and TRBJ2-1; TRBD1 matches 11 bases. Per germline, CDR1 SNHLY and CDR2 FYNNEI. After removal of 4 bases from V and 8 bases from J, the junction contained 4 bases not matched to a gene. This CDR3 has 14 residues. The CDR3 bases are TGTGCCAGCAGTGCGCGGACAGGGGGCGATGAGCAGTTCTTC. The encoded protein is CASSARTGGDEQFF.

The V gene is TRBV11-1, the J gene TRBJ2-5; D might be TRBD2 (5 bases). The germline V and J ends were trimmed by 4 bases and 2 bases, with 14 bases remaining between them. The CDR3 contains 15 residues. Per germline, CDR1 SGHAT and CDR2 FQDESV (reference sequence). CDR3 DNA: TGTGCCAGCAGCTCCTCAGGCCGAGGGCAAGAGACCCAGTACTTC. The encoded protein is CASSSSGRGQETQYF.

V and J are TRBV28 and TRBJ2-4; no firm D call. This CDR3 is built from 15 residues. Germline loops: CDR1 MDHEN, CDR2 SYDVKM. V was pared by 4 bases and J by 0 bases, with 10 bases between. Written as DNA, the CDR3 is TGTGCCAGCAGTTATGGCGGCATAGCCAAAAACATTCAGTACTTC. It yields the protein CASSYGGIAKNIQYF.

V gene TRBV6-6 combines with J gene TRBJ2-7; 7 nucleotides agree with TRBD2. The CDR3 loop spans 14 amino acids. Trimming took 2 bases from V and 0 from J; bases not matched to a gene: 1. Germline-derived CDR1 and CDR2 are MNHNY and SVGAGI (reference sequence). The CDR3 region has the DNA TGTGCCAGCAGTTACCCTAGCGGCTCCTACGAGCAGTACTTC. This codes for CASSYPSGSYEQYF.